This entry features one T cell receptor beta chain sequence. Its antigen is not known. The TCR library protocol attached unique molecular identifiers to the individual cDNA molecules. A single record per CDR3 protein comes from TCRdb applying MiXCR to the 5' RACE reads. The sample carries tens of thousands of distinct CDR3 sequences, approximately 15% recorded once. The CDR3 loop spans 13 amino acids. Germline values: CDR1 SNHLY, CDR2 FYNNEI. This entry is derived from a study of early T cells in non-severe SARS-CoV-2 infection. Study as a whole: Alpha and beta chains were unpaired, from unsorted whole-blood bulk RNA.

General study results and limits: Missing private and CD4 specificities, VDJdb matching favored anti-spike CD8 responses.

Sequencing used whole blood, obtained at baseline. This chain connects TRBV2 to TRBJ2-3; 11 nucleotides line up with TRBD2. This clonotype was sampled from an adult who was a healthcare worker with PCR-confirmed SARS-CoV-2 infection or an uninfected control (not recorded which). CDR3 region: CAIAGGRTDTQYF. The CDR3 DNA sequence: TGTGCAATAGCGGGAGGGCGCACAGATACGCAGTATTTT.